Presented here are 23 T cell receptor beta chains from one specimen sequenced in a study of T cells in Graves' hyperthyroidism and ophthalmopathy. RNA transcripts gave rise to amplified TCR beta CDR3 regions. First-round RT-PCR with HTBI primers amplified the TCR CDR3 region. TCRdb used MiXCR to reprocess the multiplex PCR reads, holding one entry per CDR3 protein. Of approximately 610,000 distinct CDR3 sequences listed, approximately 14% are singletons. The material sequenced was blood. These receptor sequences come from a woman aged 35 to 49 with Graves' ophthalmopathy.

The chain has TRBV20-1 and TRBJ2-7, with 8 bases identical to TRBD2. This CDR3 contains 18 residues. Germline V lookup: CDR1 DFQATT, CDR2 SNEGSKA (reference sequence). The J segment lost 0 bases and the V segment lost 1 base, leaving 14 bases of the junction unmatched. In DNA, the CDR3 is TGCAGTGCTAGAGCCGCACATAGTGCGGGAGGCACCTCCTACGAGCAGTACTTC. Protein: CSARAAHSAGGTSYEQYF.

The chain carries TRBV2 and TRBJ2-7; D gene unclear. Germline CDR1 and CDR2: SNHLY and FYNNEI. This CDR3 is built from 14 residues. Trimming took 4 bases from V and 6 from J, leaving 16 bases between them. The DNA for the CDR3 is TGTGCCAGCAGTGCGGACCGCTCGTCACCCGAGCAGTACTTC. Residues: CASSADRSSPEQYF.

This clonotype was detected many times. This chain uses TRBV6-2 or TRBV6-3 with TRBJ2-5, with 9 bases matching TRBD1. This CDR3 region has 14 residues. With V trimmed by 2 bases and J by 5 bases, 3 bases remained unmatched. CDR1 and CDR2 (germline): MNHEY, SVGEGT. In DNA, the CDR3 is TGTGCCAGCAGTTACGCTGGGACAGGGGAGACCCAGTACTTC. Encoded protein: CASSYAGTGETQYF.

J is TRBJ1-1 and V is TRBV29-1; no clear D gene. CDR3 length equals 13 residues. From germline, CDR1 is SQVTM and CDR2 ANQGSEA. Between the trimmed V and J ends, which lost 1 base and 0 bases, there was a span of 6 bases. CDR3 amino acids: CSVEGGMNTEAFF. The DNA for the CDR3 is TGCAGCGTTGAAGGAGGGATGAACACTGAAGCTTTCTTT.

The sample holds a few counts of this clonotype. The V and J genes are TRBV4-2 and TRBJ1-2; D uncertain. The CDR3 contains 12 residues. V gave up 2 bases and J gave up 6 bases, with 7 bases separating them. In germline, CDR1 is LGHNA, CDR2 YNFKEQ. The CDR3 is CASSQQDDGYTF. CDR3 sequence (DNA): TGTGCCAGCAGCCAACAGGACGATGGCTACACCTTC.

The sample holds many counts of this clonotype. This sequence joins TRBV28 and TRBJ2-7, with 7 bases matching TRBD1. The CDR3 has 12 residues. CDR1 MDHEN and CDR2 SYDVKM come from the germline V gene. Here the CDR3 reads CVTGASSYEQYF. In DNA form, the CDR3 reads TGTGTCACAGGGGCGAGCTCCTACGAGCAGTACTTC.

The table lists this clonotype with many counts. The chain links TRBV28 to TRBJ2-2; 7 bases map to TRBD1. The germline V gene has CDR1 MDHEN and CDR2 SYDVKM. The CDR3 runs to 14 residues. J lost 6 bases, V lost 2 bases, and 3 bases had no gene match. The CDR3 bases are TGTGCCAGCAGTTTAACAGGGGCTGCCGGGGAGCTGTTTTTT. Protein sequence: CASSLTGAAGELFF.

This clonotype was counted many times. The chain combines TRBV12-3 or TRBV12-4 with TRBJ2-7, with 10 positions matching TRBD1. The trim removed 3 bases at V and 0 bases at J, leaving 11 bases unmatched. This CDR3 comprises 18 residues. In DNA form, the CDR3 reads TGTGCCAGCAGTTTTCGGACAGGGGGACATGCCGTCTCCTACGAGCAGTACTTC. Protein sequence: CASSFRTGGHAVSYEQYF.

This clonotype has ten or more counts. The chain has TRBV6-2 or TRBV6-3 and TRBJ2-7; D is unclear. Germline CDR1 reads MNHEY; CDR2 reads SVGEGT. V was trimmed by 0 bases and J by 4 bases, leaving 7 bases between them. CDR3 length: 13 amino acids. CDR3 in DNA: TGTGCCAGCAGTTACTCCAACAAGTACGAGCAGTACTTC. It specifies CASSYSNKYEQYF.

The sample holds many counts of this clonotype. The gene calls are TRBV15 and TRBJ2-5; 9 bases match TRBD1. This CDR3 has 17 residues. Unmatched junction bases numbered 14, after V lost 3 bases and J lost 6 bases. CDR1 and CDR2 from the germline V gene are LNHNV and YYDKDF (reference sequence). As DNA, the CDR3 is TGTGCCACCAGCAGCACCTCGGGACAGGGACGCCAGCAGACCCAGTACTTC. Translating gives CATSSTSGQGRQQTQYF.

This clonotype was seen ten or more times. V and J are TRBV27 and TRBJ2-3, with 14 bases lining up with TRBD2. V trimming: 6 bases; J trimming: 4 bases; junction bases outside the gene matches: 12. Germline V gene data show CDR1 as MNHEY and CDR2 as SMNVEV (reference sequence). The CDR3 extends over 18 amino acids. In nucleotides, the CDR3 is TGTGCCAGCAGACCTCCCGGGACTAGCGGGAGAAAGCCAGATACGCAGTATTTT. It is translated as CASRPPGTSGRKPDTQYF.

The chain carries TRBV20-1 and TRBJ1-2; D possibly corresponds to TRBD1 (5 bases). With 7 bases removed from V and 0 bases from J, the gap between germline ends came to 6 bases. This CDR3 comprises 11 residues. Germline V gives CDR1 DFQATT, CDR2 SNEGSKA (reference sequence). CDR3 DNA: TGCAGTGTAGGGGCTAACTATGGCTACACCTTC. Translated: CSVGANYGYTF.

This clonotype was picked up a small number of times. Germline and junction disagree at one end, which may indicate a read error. Here the CDR3 reads CAGSSPTGTGQPQHF. The CDR3 DNA is TGTGCCGGCAGTTCGCCGACAGGGACCGGTCAGCCCCAGCATTTT. The chain employs TRBV28 and TRBJ1-5, with 7 bases that match TRBD1. CDR3 size: 15 residues. CDR1 MDHEN and CDR2 SYDVKM come from the germline V gene. The variable domain in full, with the rest retrieved from reference TRBV28 and TRBJ1-5, is DVKVTQSSRYLVKRTGEKVFLECVQDMDHENMFWYRQDPGLGLRLIYFSYDVKMKEKGDIPEGYSVSREKKERFSLILESASTNQTSMYLCAGSSPTGTGQPQHFGDGTRLSIL.

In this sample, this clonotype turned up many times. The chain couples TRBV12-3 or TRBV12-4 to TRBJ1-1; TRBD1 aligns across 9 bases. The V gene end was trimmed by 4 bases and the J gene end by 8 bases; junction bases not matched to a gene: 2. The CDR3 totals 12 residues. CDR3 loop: CASSWGQGEAFF. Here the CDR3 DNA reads TGTGCCAGCAGTTGGGGACAGGGAGAAGCTTTCTTT.

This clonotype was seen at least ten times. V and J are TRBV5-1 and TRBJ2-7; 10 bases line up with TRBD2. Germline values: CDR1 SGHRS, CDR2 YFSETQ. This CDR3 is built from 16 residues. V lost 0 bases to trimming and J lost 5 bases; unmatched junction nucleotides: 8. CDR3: CASSLALAGKGHEQYF. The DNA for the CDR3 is TGCGCCAGCAGCTTGGCACTAGCGGGAAAGGGCCACGAGCAGTACTTC.

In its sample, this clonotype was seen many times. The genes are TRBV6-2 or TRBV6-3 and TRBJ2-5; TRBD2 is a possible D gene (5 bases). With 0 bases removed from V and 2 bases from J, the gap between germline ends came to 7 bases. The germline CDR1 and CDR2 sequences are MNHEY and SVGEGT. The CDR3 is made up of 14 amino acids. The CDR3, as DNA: TGTGCCAGCAGTTACTCTTTAGCGCAAGAGACCCAGTACTTC. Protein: CASSYSLAQETQYF.

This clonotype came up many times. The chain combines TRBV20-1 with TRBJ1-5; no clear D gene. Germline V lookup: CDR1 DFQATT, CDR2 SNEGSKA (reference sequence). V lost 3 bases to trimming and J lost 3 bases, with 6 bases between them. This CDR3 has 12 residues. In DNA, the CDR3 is TGCAGTGCTAGGTCCAACAATCAGCCCCAGCATTTT. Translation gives CSARSNNQPQHF.

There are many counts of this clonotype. CDR3 region: CASSLEAYQPQHF. The CDR3 nucleotides are TGTGCCAGCAGTTTAGAAGCCTATCAGCCCCAGCATTTT. V gene TRBV12-3 or TRBV12-4 combines with J gene TRBJ1-5; D remains unclear. Trimming removed 1 base at V and 5 bases at J, with 6 bases between. CDR3 length: 13 residues.

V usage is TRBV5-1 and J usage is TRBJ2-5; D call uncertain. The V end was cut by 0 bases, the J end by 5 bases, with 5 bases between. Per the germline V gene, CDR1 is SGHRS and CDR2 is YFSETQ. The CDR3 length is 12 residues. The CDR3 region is CASSLAFETQYF. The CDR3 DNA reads TGCGCCAGCAGCTTGGCCTTTGAGACCCAGTACTTC. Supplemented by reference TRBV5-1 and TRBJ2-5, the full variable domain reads KAGVTQTPRYLIKTRGQQVTLSCSPISGHRSVSWYQQTPGQGLQFLFEYFSETQRNKGNFPGRFSGRQFSNSRSEMNVSTLELGDSALYLCASSLAFETQYFGPGTRLLVL.

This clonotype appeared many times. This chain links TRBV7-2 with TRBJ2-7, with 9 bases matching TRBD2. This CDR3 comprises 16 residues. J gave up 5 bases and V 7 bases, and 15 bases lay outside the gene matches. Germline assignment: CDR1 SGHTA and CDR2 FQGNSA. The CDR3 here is CASTMPPGLAIHEQYF. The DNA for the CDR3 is TGTGCCAGCACTATGCCCCCGGGACTAGCTATCCACGAGCAGTACTTC.

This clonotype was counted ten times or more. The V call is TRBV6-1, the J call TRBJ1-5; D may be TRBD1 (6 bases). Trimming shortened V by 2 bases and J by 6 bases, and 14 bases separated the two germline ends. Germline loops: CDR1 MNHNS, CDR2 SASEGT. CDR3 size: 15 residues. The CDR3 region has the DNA TGTGCCAGCAGTGAAAGTGGGGGCAGGGGTCAGCCCCAGCATTTT. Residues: CASSESGGRGQPQHF.

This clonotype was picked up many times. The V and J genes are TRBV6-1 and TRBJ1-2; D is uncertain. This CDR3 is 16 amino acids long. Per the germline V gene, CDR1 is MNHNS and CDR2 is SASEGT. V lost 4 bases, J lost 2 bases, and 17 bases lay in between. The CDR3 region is CASSVFSLLANYGYTF. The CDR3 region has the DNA TGTGCCAGCAGTGTGTTTTCCCTTCTTGCGAACTATGGCTACACCTTC.

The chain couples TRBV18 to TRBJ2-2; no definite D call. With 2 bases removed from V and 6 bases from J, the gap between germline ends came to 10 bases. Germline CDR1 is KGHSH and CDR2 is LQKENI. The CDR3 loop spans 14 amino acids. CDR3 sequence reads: CASSPTRDPGELFF. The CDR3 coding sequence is TGTGCCAGCTCACCAACGAGAGACCCCGGGGAGCTGTTTTTT.